The rows below give T cell receptor beta chains drawn from one sample of a study of T-cell reconstitution after alpha-beta-depleted transplantation in children. MiXCR, applied by TCRdb to the PCR reads, yields one record per CDR3 protein. The repertoire consists of 300,000 to 400,000 distinct CDR3 sequences, with approximately 23% occurring once and the leading ten covering roughly 9.7%. The material sequenced was PBMCs, mostly from graft donor cells, taken 180 days after TCRalphabeta/CD19-depleted stem cell transplant. The source of these receptors is a male patient aged 10-17 years who had a stem cell transplant for acute lymphoblastic leukemia, so the T cells may come from the graft donor. Each CDR3 is given with its conserved first and last residue. Each record gives: clone size, D gene, V gene, J gene, CDR3 protein, CDR3 DNA. D genes are given only for firm matches. Not all rows give a size; the values are once, few, many and, for expanded clones, a class.

size: few; D: -; V: TRBV27; J: TRBJ1-1; CDR3: CASSPPGVGGTEAFF; DNA: TGTGCCAGCAGTCCACCAGGGGTGGGCGGCACTGAAGCTTTCTTT
size: few; D: TRBD2; V: TRBV12-3/TRBV12-4; J: TRBJ2-1; CDR3: CASSAPAGEQQFF; DNA: TGTGCCAGCAGTGCCCCAGCGGGAGAACAGCAGTTCTTC
size: few; D: TRBD2; V: TRBV20-1; J: TRBJ2-7; CDR3: CSARKGTTYEQYF; DNA: TGCAGTGCTCGAAAGGGGACTACCTACGAGCAGTACTTC
size: -; D: TRBD1; V: TRBV18; J: TRBJ2-5; CDR3: CASSPLGQGGETQYF; DNA: TGTGCCAGCTCACCACTGGGACAGGGTGGAGAGACCCAGTACTTC
size: -; D: TRBD1; V: TRBV5-1; J: TRBJ2-1; CDR3: CASSGGTGFYNEQFF; DNA: TGCGCCAGCAGCGGGGGGACAGGGTTCTACAATGAGCAGTTCTTC
size: few; D: -; V: TRBV4-2; J: TRBJ2-5; CDR3: CASSQPKETQYF; DNA: TGTGCCAGCAGCCAGCCGAAAGAGACCCAGTACTTC
size: few; D: TRBD1; V: TRBV12-3/TRBV12-4; J: TRBJ2-4; CDR3: CASSLRQGANIQYF; DNA: TGTGCCAGCAGTTTGAGACAGGGGGCGAACATTCAGTACTTC
size: -; D: TRBD2; V: TRBV7-6; J: TRBJ2-5; CDR3: CASSPRVSGRRETQYF; DNA: TGTGCCAGCAGCCCCCGGGTTAGCGGGAGAAGAGAGACCCAGTACTTC
size: -; D: -; V: TRBV6-5; J: TRBJ2-5; CDR3: CASSYHNAGVGETQYF; DNA: TGTGCCAGCAGTTACCATAACGCAGGGGTTGGAGAGACCCAGTACTTC
size: -; D: -; V: TRBV25-1; J: TRBJ1-2; CDR3: CASSQGGQPKHGYTF; DNA: TGTGCCAGCAGCCAAGGCGGCCAGCCAAAACATGGCTACACCTTC
size: many; D: TRBD2; V: TRBV20-1; J: TRBJ2-3; CDR3: CSASATSGGAFNTQYF; DNA: TGCAGTGCTAGCGCCACTAGCGGGGGGGCCTTTAATACGCAGTATTTT
size: -; D: TRBD1; V: TRBV12-3/TRBV12-4; J: TRBJ2-2; CDR3: CASRGQGAGGELFF; DNA: TGTGCCAGCAGGGGACAGGGGGCGGGAGGGGAGCTGTTTTTT
size: -; D: TRBD1; V: TRBV20-1; J: TRBJ1-4; CDR3: CSARAGTGSSGKLFF; DNA: TGCAGTGCTAGAGCCGGGACAGGGTCCTCCGGAAAACTGTTTTTT
size: few; D: TRBD2; V: TRBV11-1; J: TRBJ2-3; CDR3: CASQKGTAPWREFSTDTQYF; DNA: TGTGCCAGCCAAAAGGGTACCGCCCCCTGGCGGGAGTTTAGCACAGATACGCAGTATTTT
size: -; D: TRBD2; V: TRBV6-1; J: TRBJ2-5; CDR3: CASSRTRPQETQYF; DNA: TGTGCCAGCAGTCGGACTAGGCCACAAGAGACCCAGTACTTC
size: few; D: -; V: TRBV20-1; J: TRBJ1-2; CDR3: CSARDGGGWNYGYTF; DNA: TGCAGTGCTAGAGATGGAGGGGGATGGAACTATGGCTACACCTTC
size: many; D: TRBD2; V: TRBV12-3/TRBV12-4; J: TRBJ2-7; CDR3: CASTFEGGGLAGARQYF; DNA: TGTGCCAGCACCTTCGAAGGCGGGGGGCTAGCGGGAGCTAGGCAGTACTTC
size: few; D: -; V: TRBV3-1; J: TRBJ2-3; CDR3: CASSQELQITQYF; DNA: TGTGCCAGCAGCCAAGAGCTCCAGATTACGCAGTATTTT
size: -; D: TRBD2; V: TRBV5-1; J: TRBJ2-1; CDR3: CASSLGTSGRAAGNEQFF; DNA: TGCGCCAGCAGCTTGGGGACTAGCGGGAGGGCCGCGGGAAATGAGCAGTTCTTC
size: few; D: TRBD2; V: TRBV5-1; J: TRBJ2-5; CDR3: CASSYTPGTSGRAFETQYF; DNA: TGCGCCAGCAGCTACACCCCCGGGACTAGCGGGAGGGCCTTTGAGACCCAGTACTTC
size: few; D: -; V: TRBV5-1; J: TRBJ1-1; CDR3: CASSLAGTYTEAFF; DNA: TGCGCCAGCAGCTTGGCCGGGACTTACACTGAAGCTTTCTTT
size: once; D: TRBD2; V: TRBV24-1; J: TRBJ2-7; CDR3: CATSEPTSGRFYEQYF; DNA: TGTGCCACCAGTGAACCGACTAGCGGGAGGTTCTACGAGCAGTACTTC
size: -; D: -; V: TRBV20-1; J: TRBJ1-3; CDR3: CSARVPSGNTIYF; DNA: TGCAGTGCTAGAGTGCCCTCTGGAAACACCATATATTTT
size: many; D: TRBD1; V: TRBV12-3/TRBV12-4; J: TRBJ1-2; CDR3: CASRSTAGQKAYGYTF; DNA: TGTGCCAGCAGGTCGACCGCGGGACAGAAAGCTTATGGCTACACCTTC
size: -; D: -; V: TRBV21-1; J: TRBJ1-1; CDR3: CASSAPGPTGAQPEAFF; DNA: TGTGCCAGCAGCGCCCCGGGGCCGACGGGGGCTCAACCTGAAGCTTTCTTT
size: few; D: -; V: TRBV7-8; J: TRBJ2-1; CDR3: CASSWTHPRSSYNEQFF; DNA: TGTGCCAGCAGCTGGACCCATCCAAGGAGCTCCTACAATGAGCAGTTCTTC
size: -; D: TRBD2; V: TRBV12-3/TRBV12-4; J: TRBJ2-3; CDR3: CASSPGTRGADTQYF; DNA: TGTGCCAGCAGTCCCGGGACTAGAGGGGCAGATACGCAGTATTTT
size: few; D: -; V: TRBV18; J: TRBJ1-2; CDR3: CASSPQNRNYGYTF; DNA: TGTGCCAGCTCACCACAAAACCGTAACTATGGCTACACCTTC
size: many; D: -; V: TRBV12-3/TRBV12-4; J: TRBJ2-2; CDR3: CASTSGSGRRTGELFF; DNA: TGTGCCAGCACGTCGGGAAGTGGGAGGCGGACCGGGGAGCTGTTTTTT
size: few; D: -; V: TRBV20-1; J: TRBJ2-7; CDR3: CSATSQRLHYEQYF; DNA: TGCAGTGCTACTAGTCAGCGGTTGCACTACGAGCAGTACTTC
size: -; D: TRBD2; V: TRBV27; J: TRBJ2-4; CDR3: CASSPSPAGQNIQYF; DNA: TGTGCCAGCAGCCCCTCCCCAGCGGGACAAAACATTCAGTACTTC
size: many; D: TRBD1; V: TRBV12-3/TRBV12-4; J: TRBJ1-5; CDR3: CASSYRGSNQPQHF; DNA: TGTGCCAGCAGTTACAGGGGTAGCAATCAGCCCCAGCATTTT
size: once; D: TRBD2; V: TRBV7-3; J: TRBJ2-1; CDR3: CASSLNLGLAGFNEQFF; DNA: TGTGCCAGCAGCCTCAACTTGGGACTAGCTGGTTTCAATGAGCAGTTCTTC
size: -; D: -; V: TRBV10-3; J: TRBJ2-5; CDR3: CAISHGEYQETQYF; DNA: TGTGCCATCAGCCACGGAGAGTACCAAGAGACCCAGTACTTC
size: few; D: -; V: TRBV12-3/TRBV12-4; J: TRBJ2-7; CDR3: CASSLWNSYEQYF; DNA: TGTGCCAGCAGTTTATGGAACTCCTACGAGCAGTACTTC
size: -; D: -; V: TRBV5-6; J: TRBJ2-7; CDR3: CASSFPNEQYF; DNA: TGTGCCAGCAGCTTCCCTAACGAGCAGTACTTC
size: -; D: TRBD2; V: TRBV20-1; J: TRBJ2-3; CDR3: CSASGLDLSTDTQYF; DNA: TGCAGTGCTAGCGGACTAGACCTTAGCACAGATACGCAGTATTTT
size: -; D: -; V: TRBV5-1; J: TRBJ2-5; CDR3: CASSLDPDRVTQETQYF; DNA: TGCGCCAGCAGCTTGGACCCGGACAGAGTAACCCAAGAGACCCAGTACTTC
size: -; D: -; V: TRBV10-3; J: TRBJ2-1; CDR3: CAINEGPLYNEQFF; DNA: TGTGCCATCAACGAGGGGCCGCTTTACAATGAGCAGTTCTTC
size: -; D: TRBD1; V: TRBV20-1; J: TRBJ2-7; CDR3: CSARRGTGSYEQYF; DNA: TGCAGTGCTCGGAGGGGGACAGGCTCCTACGAGCAGTACTTC
size: many; D: TRBD2; V: TRBV7-2; J: TRBJ2-4; CDR3: CASSVTSGRSQNIQYF; DNA: TGTGCCAGCAGCGTAACTAGCGGGAGGAGTCAAAACATTCAGTACTTC
size: few; D: TRBD2; V: TRBV20-1; J: TRBJ2-7; CDR3: CSLDSGLTSYEQYF; DNA: TGCAGTCTAGACTCGGGACTAACAAGCTACGAGCAGTACTTC
size: -; D: -; V: TRBV5-4; J: TRBJ1-5; CDR3: CASSRQYSNQPQHF; DNA: TGTGCCAGCAGCCGACAGTATAGCAATCAGCCCCAGCATTTT
size: few; D: TRBD1; V: TRBV4-2; J: TRBJ2-5; CDR3: CASSQRTGGGETQYF; DNA: TGTGCCAGCAGCCAAAGGACAGGGGGAGGAGAGACCCAGTACTTC
size: -; D: -; V: TRBV18; J: TRBJ2-7; CDR3: CASSPRVARSYEQYF; DNA: TGTGCCAGCTCACCAAGGGTGGCAAGATCCTACGAGCAGTACTTC
size: -; D: -; V: TRBV6-1; J: TRBJ1-1; CDR3: CASSDRLLNTEAFF; DNA: TGTGCCAGCAGTGATCGGCTCCTTAACACTGAAGCTTTCTTT
size: once; D: TRBD1; V: TRBV27; J: TRBJ1-1; CDR3: CASKLTGHTEAFF; DNA: TGTGCCAGCAAGTTGACAGGGCACACTGAAGCTTTCTTT
size: -; D: TRBD1; V: TRBV11-3; J: TRBJ2-2; CDR3: CASSWTGGNTGELFF; DNA: TGTGCCAGCAGCTGGACAGGGGGGAACACCGGGGAGCTGTTTTTT
size: -; D: -; V: TRBV27; J: TRBJ2-7; CDR3: CASSLAAASATYEQYF; DNA: TGTGCCAGCAGTTTAGCGGCCGCTAGCGCAACCTACGAGCAGTACTTC
size: few; D: -; V: TRBV9; J: TRBJ2-2; CDR3: CASSGIPGGTGELFF; DNA: TGTGCCAGCAGCGGGATTCCAGGGGGGACCGGGGAGCTGTTTTTT
size: few; D: TRBD1; V: TRBV5-1; J: TRBJ2-1; CDR3: CASNRQGAVDDEQFF; DNA: TGCGCCAGCAACCGACAGGGGGCCGTTGATGATGAGCAGTTCTTC
size: few; D: TRBD2; V: TRBV5-6; J: TRBJ2-1; CDR3: CASSGIAGASYNEQFF; DNA: TGTGCCAGCAGCGGGATAGCGGGGGCTTCTTACAATGAGCAGTTCTTC
size: few; D: TRBD1; V: TRBV25-1; J: TRBJ2-2; CDR3: CASSYRDRSAGELFF; DNA: TGTGCCAGCAGTTACCGGGACAGGAGCGCCGGGGAGCTGTTTTTT
size: few; D: TRBD1; V: TRBV7-8; J: TRBJ1-2; CDR3: CASSPGQGTPIGYTF; DNA: TGTGCCAGCAGCCCGGGACAGGGAACCCCTATTGGCTACACCTTC
size: many; D: -; V: TRBV5-1; J: TRBJ2-6; CDR3: CASSFWTGANVLTF; DNA: TGCGCCAGCAGCTTTTGGACTGGGGCCAACGTCCTGACTTTC
size: few; D: TRBD1; V: TRBV10-3; J: TRBJ2-7; CDR3: CAISESRQGSYEQYF; DNA: TGTGCCATCAGTGAGTCGAGACAGGGGTCCTACGAGCAGTACTTC
size: -; D: TRBD2; V: TRBV20-1; J: TRBJ2-3; CDR3: CSAAGDTDTQYF; DNA: TGCAGTGCCGCGGGAGACACAGATACGCAGTATTTT
size: few; D: TRBD2; V: TRBV10-3; J: TRBJ2-7; CDR3: CAISLGLAGVTEQYF; DNA: TGTGCCATCAGCCTTGGACTAGCGGGAGTAACCGAGCAGTACTTC
size: -; D: -; V: TRBV28; J: TRBJ2-1; CDR3: CASSLGRIKNEQFF; DNA: TGTGCCAGCAGTTTAGGTCGGATTAAAAATGAGCAGTTCTTC